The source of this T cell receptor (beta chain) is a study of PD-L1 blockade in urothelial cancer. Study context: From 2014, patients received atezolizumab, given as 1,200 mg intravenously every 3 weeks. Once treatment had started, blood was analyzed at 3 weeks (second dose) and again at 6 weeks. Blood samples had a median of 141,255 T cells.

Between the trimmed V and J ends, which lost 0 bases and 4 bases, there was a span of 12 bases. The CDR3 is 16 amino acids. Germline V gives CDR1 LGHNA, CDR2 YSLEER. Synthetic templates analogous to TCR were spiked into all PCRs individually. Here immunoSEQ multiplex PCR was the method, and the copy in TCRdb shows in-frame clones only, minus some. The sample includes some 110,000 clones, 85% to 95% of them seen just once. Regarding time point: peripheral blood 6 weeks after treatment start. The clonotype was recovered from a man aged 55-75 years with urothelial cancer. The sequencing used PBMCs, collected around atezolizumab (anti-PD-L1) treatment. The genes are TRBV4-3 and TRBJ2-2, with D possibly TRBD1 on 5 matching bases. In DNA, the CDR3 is TGCGCCAGCAGCCAAGAGGTACAGGTGGGCACCGGGGAGCTGTTTTTT. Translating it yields CASSQEVQVGTGELFF.